Included here is one T cell receptor beta chain sequence, with context. Looked up from germline, CDR1 is MGHRA and CDR2 is YSYEKL. There are 14 residues in the CDR3. Trimming cost V 1 base and J 4 bases; bases outside gene matches: 1. The data derive from a study of blood T cell repertoires in COVID-19. Per the original methods: Amplifying reference gene primers gave estimates of nucleated cell counts. Profiling relied on immunoSEQ multiplex PCR, and the TCRdb table lists in-frame clones only, not all of them. The V and J calls and clone size were taken over from that table, and D and trimming were inferred from the DNA. The sample holds about 59,000 clones, over 75% seen once.

V is TRBV4-1 and J is TRBJ2-5; 9 positions agree with TRBD1. Sequenced sample: peripheral blood. The clonotype comes from a woman of 80 years or more with acute or convalescent COVID-19. The CDR3 is CASSQGTGVETQYF. The DNA of the CDR3 is TGCGCCAGCAGCCAAGGGACAGGGGTAGAGACCCAGTACTTC.